The rows below give T cell receptor beta chains drawn from one sample of a study of identical twins. Via MiXCR, TCRdb re-called the 5' RACE reads, giving one row per CDR3 protein. The sample consists of fewer than 650,000 distinct CDR3 sequences, about 7.6% of them appearing once. These data were also filed under a second study, of yellow fever vaccine responses in identical twins.

What was sequenced was PBMCs. The source is a woman aged 18-29 years in good health. The CDR3 runs from the conserved cysteine through the conserved F or W. Fields, in order: J gene, clone size, D gene, V gene, CDR3 DNA, CDR3 protein. A D gene is named only where the DNA matches it firmly. The size of a clone is reported for some rows only, either as once, few or many, or as a class for expanded clones.

TRBJ2-4 | many | TRBD2 | TRBV3-1 | TGTGCCAGCAGCCAAGGACTAGCGGGGCGAAACATTCAGTACTTC | CASSQGLAGRNIQYF
TRBJ1-2 | many | . | TRBV27 | TGTGCCAGCAGTTTAGAAGGGGCTGGCGGCTACACCTTC | CASSLEGAGGYTF
TRBJ2-1 | many | . | TRBV4-2 | TGTGCCAGCGGTCTAGTTGGGAGAATCGATGAGCAGTTCTTC | CASGLVGRIDEQFF
TRBJ2-1 | many | TRBD1 | TRBV9 | TGTGCCAGCAGCTCCGAGGGGGCGAGCTACAATGAGCAGTTCTTC | CASSSEGASYNEQFF
TRBJ2-5 | many | . | TRBV5-1 | TGCGCCAGCAGCCTAGCTACCCAAGAGACCCAGTACTTC | CASSLATQETQYF
TRBJ1-6 | many | TRBD1 | TRBV12-3/TRBV12-4 | TGTGCCAGCAGTTTAATGGGACAGGGGACGAATTCACCCCTCCACTTT | CASSLMGQGTNSPLHF
TRBJ2-7 | few | TRBD1 | TRBV6-1 | TGTGCCAGCAACTCTCCCGGGACAGGACCTCCCGAGCAGTACTTC | CASNSPGTGPPEQYF
TRBJ1-3 | few | . | TRBV5-1 | TGCGCCAGCAGCTTGGATACAGGAAGCTCTGGAAACACCATATATTTT | CASSLDTGSSGNTIYF
TRBJ2-1 | . | . | TRBV5-1 | TGCGCCAGCAGCCCCGGAGGACACACTGAACCGAACAATGAGCAGTTCTTC | CASSPGGHTEPNNEQFF
TRBJ2-1 | few | TRBD1 | TRBV28 | TGTGCCAGCAGTGCCGCCGGGGCAGGGGGCTACAATGAGCAGTTCTTC | CASSAAGAGGYNEQFF
TRBJ2-1 | many | . | TRBV6-6 | TGTGCCAGCAGTTACCAGAAGGACAATGAGCAGTTCTTC | CASSYQKDNEQFF
TRBJ2-1 | many | TRBD2 | TRBV27 | TGTGCCAGCAGCTGGCGGGAGGGGGGGAATGAGCAGTTCTTC | CASSWREGGNEQFF
TRBJ1-1 | few | TRBD1 | TRBV11-2 | TGTGCCAGCAGCCCCCCGGACAGGGCCGGGGACACTGAAGCTTTCTTT | CASSPPDRAGDTEAFF
TRBJ2-7 | few | . | TRBV5-1 | TGCGCCAGCAGCTACGGGGATTCCTACGAGCAGTACTTC | CASSYGDSYEQYF
TRBJ1-1 | . | TRBD1 | TRBV6-1 | TGTGCCAGCGGCCAAACAGGGGGCTTCCCGGGCACTGAAGCTTTCTTT | CASGQTGGFPGTEAFF
TRBJ2-2 | many | . | TRBV20-1 | TGCAGTGCTAGTGCGGGCACCGGGGAGCTGTTTTTT | CSASAGTGELFF
TRBJ2-2 | few | TRBD1 | TRBV20-1 | TGCAGTGCCAGCGGACAGGGGGCAATCGGGGAGCTGTTTTTT | CSASGQGAIGELFF
TRBJ2-1 | few | TRBD2 | TRBV15 | TGTGCCACCAGCAGAGGCACCTCCGGGACTAGCGGGCGGGCTGGGTACAATGAGCAGTTCTTC | CATSRGTSGTSGRAGYNEQFF
TRBJ2-1 | few | . | TRBV5-5 | TGTGCCAGCAGCTTGGGGGGGCTCGAGTTGGATGAGCAGTTCTTC | CASSLGGLELDEQFF
TRBJ2-1 | few | TRBD2 | TRBV6-4 | TGTGCCAGCGGAGTACTAGCGGGGGCTCACAATGAGCAGTTCTTC | CASGVLAGAHNEQFF
TRBJ1-1 | many | . | TRBV7-9 | TGTGCCAGCAGCTTAGATGCTGGCACTGAAGCTTTCTTT | CASSLDAGTEAFF
TRBJ1-1 | few | . | TRBV28 | TGTGCCAGCACCGAAGGACACGCGAACACTGAAGCTTTCTTT | CASTEGHANTEAFF
TRBJ1-1 | few | TRBD1 | TRBV2 | TGTGCCAGCACCCAGGGGGCTGCTGAAGCTTTCTTT | CASTQGAAEAFF
TRBJ2-1 | . | TRBD1 | TRBV5-1 | TGCGCCAGCAGTTTACGACAGGGCCCGTTCAATGAGCAGTTCTTC | CASSLRQGPFNEQFF
TRBJ2-7 | many | TRBD2 | TRBV5-1 | TGCGCCAGCAGCGGGGGACTATACTTCTACGAGCAGTACTTC | CASSGGLYFYEQYF
TRBJ1-2 | few | . | TRBV20-1 | TGCAGTGCTAGCTCCTTGGCCGGAGAAGGCTACACCTTC | CSASSLAGEGYTF
TRBJ2-3 | few | . | TRBV20-1 | TGCAGTGCTAGAGCAGGCCACCCTAAGGATACACAGTATTTT | CSARAGHPKDTQYF
TRBJ1-5 | few | . | TRBV27 | TGTGCCAGCAGCCCTACCCCAGGGGTAGGGCAGCCCCAGCATTTT | CASSPTPGVGQPQHF
TRBJ2-1 | . | TRBD2 | TRBV3-1 | TGTGCCAGCAGCCAAGATTTCGAGCCGGGAGGGGCGCTGGGTTACAATGAGCAGTTCTTC | CASSQDFEPGGALGYNEQFF
TRBJ2-1 | . | TRBD2 | TRBV5-5 | TGTGCCAGCAGCTTGCCCCTAGCGGGAGGTCTGAATGAGCAGTTCTTC | CASSLPLAGGLNEQFF
TRBJ1-4 | few | . | TRBV2 | TGTGCCAGCCGAGAGGGGAGCTTGAGTGAAAAACTGTTTTTT | CASREGSLSEKLFF
TRBJ2-7 | . | TRBD1 | TRBV7-9 | TGTGCCAGCAGCCAACCCTCCGGGACAGGCAACTACGAGCAGTACTTC | CASSQPSGTGNYEQYF
TRBJ2-5 | many | . | TRBV9 | TGTGCCAGCAGCGTAGCCGGGGGCGAAGAGACCCAGTACTTC | CASSVAGGEETQYF
TRBJ1-5 | few | . | TRBV7-2 | TGTGCCAGCAGCTTAGAATTGGGGAATAGCAATCAGCCCCAGCATTTT | CASSLELGNSNQPQHF
TRBJ2-1 | many | . | TRBV7-2 | TGTGCCAGCAGCTACAGGGACGGGGATGAGCAGTTCTTC | CASSYRDGDEQFF
TRBJ1-5 | . | TRBD1 | TRBV12-3/TRBV12-4 | TGTGCCAGCAGTTCGAGGCCGACAGGGGAAAATCAGCCCCAGCATTTT | CASSSRPTGENQPQHF
TRBJ2-5 | many | TRBD2 | TRBV6-2/TRBV6-3 | TGTGCCAGCGCTGGAATACTAGCGGGGGGAAACCAAGAGACCCAGTACTTC | CASAGILAGGNQETQYF